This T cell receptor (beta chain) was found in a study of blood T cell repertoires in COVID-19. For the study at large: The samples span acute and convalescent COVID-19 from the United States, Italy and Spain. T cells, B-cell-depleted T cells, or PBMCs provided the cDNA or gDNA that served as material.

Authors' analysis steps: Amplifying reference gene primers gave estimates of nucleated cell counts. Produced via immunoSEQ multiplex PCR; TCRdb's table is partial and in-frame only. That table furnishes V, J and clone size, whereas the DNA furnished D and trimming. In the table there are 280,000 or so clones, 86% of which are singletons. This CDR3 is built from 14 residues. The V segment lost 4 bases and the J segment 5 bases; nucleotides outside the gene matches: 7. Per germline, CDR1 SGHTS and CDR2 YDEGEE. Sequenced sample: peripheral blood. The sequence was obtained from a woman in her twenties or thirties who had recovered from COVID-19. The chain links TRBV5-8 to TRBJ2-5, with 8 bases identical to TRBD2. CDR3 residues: CASSPSGGKETQYF. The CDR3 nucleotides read TGTGCCAGCAGCCCATCGGGGGGGAAGGAGACCCAGTACTTC.